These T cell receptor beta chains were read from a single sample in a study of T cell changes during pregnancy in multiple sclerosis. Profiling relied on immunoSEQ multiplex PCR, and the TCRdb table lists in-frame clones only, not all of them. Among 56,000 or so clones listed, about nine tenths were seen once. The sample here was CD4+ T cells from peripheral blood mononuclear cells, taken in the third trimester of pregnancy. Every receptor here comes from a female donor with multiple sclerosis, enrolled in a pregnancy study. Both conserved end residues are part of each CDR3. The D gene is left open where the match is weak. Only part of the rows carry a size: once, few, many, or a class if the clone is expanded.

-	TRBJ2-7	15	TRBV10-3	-	CAISESKSGVDEQYF	TGTGCCATCAGTGAGTCGAAATCGGGAGTAGACGAGCAGTACTTC
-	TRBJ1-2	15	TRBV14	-	CASSQGDSLAYGYTF	TGTGCCAGCAGCCAGGGGGACTCCTTGGCCTATGGCTACACCTTC
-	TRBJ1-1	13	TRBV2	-	CASSGRDTILGFF	TGTGCCAGCAGTGGCCGGGACACCATACTAGGTTTCTTT
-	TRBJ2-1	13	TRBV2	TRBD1	CASIKSTGDEQFF	TGTGCCAGCATAAAATCGACAGGGGACGAGCAGTTCTTC
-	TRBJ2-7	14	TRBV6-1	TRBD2	CASRRQTSVYEQYF	TGTGCCAGCAGACGACAGACTAGCGTCTACGAGCAGTACTTC
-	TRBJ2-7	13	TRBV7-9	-	CASSLSRGGEQYF	TGTGCCAGCAGCTTATCTAGGGGAGGCGAGCAGTACTTC
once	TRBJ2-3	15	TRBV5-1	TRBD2	CASSRQRESTDTQYF	TGCGCCAGCAGCCGCCAGCGGGAGAGCACAGATACGCAGTATTTT
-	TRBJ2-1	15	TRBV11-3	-	CASSLGVGVGNEQFF	TGTGCCAGCAGCTTAGGGGTAGGGGTGGGCAATGAGCAGTTCTTC
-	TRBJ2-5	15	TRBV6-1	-	CASSVSHPKPETQYF	TGTGCCAGCAGTGTCTCCCACCCCAAGCCAGAGACCCAGTACTTC
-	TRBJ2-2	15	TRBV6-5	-	CASSRGTPNTGELFF	TGTGCCAGCAGCCGCGGGACTCCGAACACCGGGGAGCTGTTTTTT
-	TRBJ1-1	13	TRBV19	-	CASTPRQNTEAFF	TGTGCCAGTACCCCGAGACAGAACACTGAAGCTTTCTTT
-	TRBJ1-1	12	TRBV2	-	CASRVPGLITFF	TGTGCCAGCAGGGTCCCAGGGCTGATTACTTTCTTT
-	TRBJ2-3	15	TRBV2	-	CASSEDRDLTDTQYF	TGTGCCAGCAGTGAAGATAGGGACTTAACAGATACGCAGTATTTT
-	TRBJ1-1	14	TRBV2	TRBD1	CASSEALGRGYAFF	TGTGCCAGCAGTGAAGCGCTTGGCAGGGGGTACGCTTTCTTT
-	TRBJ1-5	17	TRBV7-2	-	CASSLKAPTGGNQPQHF	TGTGCCAGCAGCTTAAAAGCCCCCACTGGGGGGAATCAGCCCCAGCATTTT
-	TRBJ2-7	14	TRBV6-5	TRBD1	CASSRDRKYYEQYF	TGTGCCAGCAGCCGGGACAGAAAATACTACGAGCAGTACTTC
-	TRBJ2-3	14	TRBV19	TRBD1	CASSIDVRGTEQYF	TGTGCCAGTAGTATAGACGTCAGGGGGACCGAACAGTATTTT
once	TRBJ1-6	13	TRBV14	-	CASSQSVSSPLHF	TGTGCCAGCAGCCAATCCGTCAGTTCACCCCTCCACTTT
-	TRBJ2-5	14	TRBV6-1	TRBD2	CASSSAGVQETQYF	TGTGCCAGCTCCTCAGCGGGAGTACAAGAGACCCAGTACTTC
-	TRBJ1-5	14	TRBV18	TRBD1	CASSPGTDNQPQHF	TGTGCCAGCTCACCAGGGACAGATAATCAGCCCCAGCATTTT
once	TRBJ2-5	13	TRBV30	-	CAWSGFRQETQYF	TGTGCCTGGAGCGGTTTTCGCCAAGAGACCCAGTACTTC
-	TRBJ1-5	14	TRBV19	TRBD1	CASSGQGNVQPQHF	TGTGCCAGTAGCGGACAGGGGAACGTCCAGCCCCAGCATTTT
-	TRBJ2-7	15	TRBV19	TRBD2	CASSMDRDYSYEQYF	TGTGCCAGTAGTATGGATAGGGACTACTCCTACGAGCAGTACTTC
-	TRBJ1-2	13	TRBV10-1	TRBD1	CARDGTGDYGYTF	TGCGCCAGGGACGGGACAGGTGACTATGGCTACACCTTC
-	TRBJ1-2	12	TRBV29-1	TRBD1	CSASRQGDGYTF	TGCAGCGCCAGCCGGCAGGGGGATGGCTACACCTTC
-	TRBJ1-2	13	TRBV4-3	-	CASSQGQNYGYTF	TGCGCCAGCAGCCAAGGACAGAACTATGGCTACACCTTC
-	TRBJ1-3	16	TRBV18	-	CASSGPTGLYEDTIYF	TGTGCCAGCTCAGGACCAACAGGTTTATACGAAGACACCATATATTTT
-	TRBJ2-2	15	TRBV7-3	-	CASSLSGLSAGELFF	TGTGCCAGCAGCTTAAGTGGACTCTCAGCCGGGGAGCTGTTTTTT
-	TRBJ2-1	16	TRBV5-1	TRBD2	CASSLGGAGGTNEQFF	TGCGCCAGCAGCTTGGGAGGCGCGGGAGGAACCAATGAGCAGTTCTTC
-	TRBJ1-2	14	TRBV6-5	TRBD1	CASSYVTGALGYTF	TGTGCCAGCAGTTACGTCACAGGGGCTCTTGGCTACACCTTC
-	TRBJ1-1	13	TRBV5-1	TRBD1	CASSLGTGGEAFF	TGCGCCAGCAGCTTAGGGACAGGGGGTGAAGCTTTCTTT
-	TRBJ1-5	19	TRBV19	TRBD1	CASSGPWDRVEQGNQPQHF	TGTGCCAGTAGTGGTCCATGGGACAGGGTTGAACAAGGCAATCAGCCCCAGCATTTT
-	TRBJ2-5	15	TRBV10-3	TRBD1	CAISEGVTGVETQYF	TGTGCCATCAGTGAGGGTGTCACAGGGGTGGAGACCCAGTACTTC
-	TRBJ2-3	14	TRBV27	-	CASSLWSSKDTQYF	TGTGCCAGCAGTCTGTGGAGTAGCAAAGATACGCAGTATTTT
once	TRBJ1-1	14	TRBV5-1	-	CASSLDAREMDAFF	TGCGCCAGCAGCTTGGACGCGCGGGAAATGGATGCTTTCTTT
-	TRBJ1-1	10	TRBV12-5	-	CASQSAEAFF	TGTGCTAGCCAGTCCGCTGAAGCTTTCTTT